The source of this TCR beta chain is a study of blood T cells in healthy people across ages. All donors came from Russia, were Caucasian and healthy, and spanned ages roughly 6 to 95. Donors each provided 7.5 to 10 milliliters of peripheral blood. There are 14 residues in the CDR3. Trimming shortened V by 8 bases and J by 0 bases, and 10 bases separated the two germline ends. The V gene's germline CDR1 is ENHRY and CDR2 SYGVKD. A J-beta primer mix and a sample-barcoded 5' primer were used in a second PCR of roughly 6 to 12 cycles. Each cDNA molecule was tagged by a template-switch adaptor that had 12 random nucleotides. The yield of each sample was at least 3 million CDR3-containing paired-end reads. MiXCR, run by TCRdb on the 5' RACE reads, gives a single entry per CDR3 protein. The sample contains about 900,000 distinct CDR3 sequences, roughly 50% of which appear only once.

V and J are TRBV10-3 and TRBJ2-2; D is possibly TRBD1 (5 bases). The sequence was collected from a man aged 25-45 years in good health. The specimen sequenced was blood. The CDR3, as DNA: TGTGCCATCTGGGGCCAGGCGAACACCGGGGAGCTGTTTTTT. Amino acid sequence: CAIWGQANTGELFF.